This is a list of T cell receptor beta chains from one sample in a study of identical twins. Using its own MiXCR run on the 5' RACE reads, TCRdb lists one record per CDR3 protein. The data contain roughly 1.6 million distinct CDR3 sequences, under 35% of them seen just once; the ten biggest clones take up roughly 0.3%. Source material: cord blood. These receptors originate from a newborn girl in good health. CDR3s include the opening cysteine and the closing phenylalanine or tryptophan. The D gene is left open where the match is weak. Size is stated for part of the rows, as once, few or many counts, or as a class when the clone is expanded.

J | V | size | D | DNA | CDR3
TRBJ2-7 | TRBV9 | few | TRBD1 | TGTGCCAGCAGCGCCCAGGGACAGGGCTACGAGCAGTACTTC | CASSAQGQGYEQYF
TRBJ2-1 | TRBV28 | - | TRBD1 | TGTGCCAGCAGTCCCTTAGGACAGGGACTTTACAATGAGCAGTTCTTC | CASSPLGQGLYNEQFF
TRBJ2-4 | TRBV2 | few | - | TGTGCCAGCAGTGAACGGTACATTCAGTACTTC | CASSERYIQYF
TRBJ1-2 | TRBV27 | - | - | TGTGCCAGCAGTTTATTGGCGTTTGCAGGGAGAGATGGCTACACCTTC | CASSLLAFAGRDGYTF
TRBJ1-2 | TRBV2 | few | - | TGTGCCAGCAGTGAATGGATGGATTTATATGGCTACACCTTC | CASSEWMDLYGYTF
TRBJ2-7 | TRBV4-2 | - | TRBD2 | TGTGCCAGCAGCCAAGGAGGGACTAGCGGATCCTACGAGCAGTACTTC | CASSQGGTSGSYEQYF
TRBJ2-7 | TRBV5-1 | - | TRBD2 | TGCGCCAACAGCCCGGGACTAGCGGGCGATTCCTACAATGAGCAGTACTTC | CANSPGLAGDSYNEQYF
TRBJ2-7 | TRBV27 | many | - | TGTGCCAGCAGTCCCCAGACGCGCTACGAGCAGTACTTC | CASSPQTRYEQYF
TRBJ2-1 | TRBV29-1 | - | TRBD1 | TGCAGCGGTAGGACAGGTTACAATGAGCAGTTCTTC | CSGRTGYNEQFF
TRBJ2-3 | TRBV20-1 | many | - | TGCAGTGCTAGGGCCACAGATACGCAGTATTTT | CSARATDTQYF